The TCR beta chain under discussion was sequenced for a study of T-cell memory formation after mild COVID-19. The study's findings and limits: Clones shrinking from day 15 to 85 showed even CD4/CD8 mixes; later expanders tilted CD4+. Second-wave clones peaking on day 37 lacked confirmed SARS-CoV-2 specificity.

TCRdb recomputed calls from the 5' RACE reads with MiXCR, one row per CDR3 protein. The table includes 200,000 to 300,000 distinct CDR3 sequences, roughly 17% detected once. This clonotype was seen a handful of times. No antigen is known for it. Material: PBMCs or a T cell subset sorted from them (not recorded which). This sequence was found in a man younger than 35 who had mild COVID-19 (a few samples of this study predate the infection). Cell type and time point are not known.

The CDR3 sequence is CASSRPRDRGEQYF. The CDR3, as DNA: TGTGCCAGCAGCCGCCCGCGGGACAGGGGGGAGCAGTACTTC. The genes are TRBV4-2 and TRBJ2-7; TRBD1 matches 11 bases. CDR3 length: 14 residues. Germline V lookup: CDR1 LGHNA, CDR2 YNFKEQ. V lost 4 bases, J lost 7 bases, and 6 bases stayed unmatched.